The 2 T cell receptor beta chains in this list originate from one sample, sequenced in a study of T cell responses to AZD1222 COVID-19 vaccine. The table came from immunoSEQ multiplex PCR; TCRdb's copy has only in-frame clones and leaves some out. In the table there are 140,000 to 150,000 clones, about 90% of which are singletons. Sequencing was performed on peripheral blood, taken 28 days after the second dose of the MenACWY control vaccine. Receptors originate from an adult who received the MenACWY meningococcal vaccine as a control.

The chain uses TRBV14 and TRBJ1-1, with D maybe TRBD1 (5 bases). The CDR3 consists of 14 residues. The germline V and J ends were trimmed by 3 bases and 1 base, with 9 bases remaining between them. Per the germline V gene, CDR1 is SGHDN and CDR2 is FVKESK. CDR3 residues: CASSHTGRNTEAFF. CDR3 DNA: TGTGCCAGCAGCCACACAGGACGGAACACTGAAGCTTTCTTT. The entire variable domain, with the rest obtained from reference TRBV14 and TRBJ1-1, is as follows: EAGVTQFPSHSVIEKGQTVTLRCDPISGHDNLYWYRRVMGKEIKFLLHFVKESKQDESGMPNNRFLAERTGGTYSTLKVQPAELEDSGVYFCASSHTGRNTEAFFGQGTRLTVV.

V is TRBV6-2 or TRBV6-3 and J is TRBJ2-1; 8 positions match TRBD2. V trimming: 0 bases; J trimming: 6 bases; junction bases outside the gene matches: 1. Germline V gene lookup returns CDR1 MNHEY and CDR2 SVGEGT. The CDR3 has 14 amino acids. The CDR3 DNA sequence: TGTGCCAGCAGTTACTCCGGACTAGCCAATGAGCAGTTCTTC. Its translation: CASSYSGLANEQFF.